This TCR beta chain is from a study of blood T cell repertoires in COVID-19. Whole-study context: The study drew acute and convalescent COVID-19 samples from the United States, Italy and Spain. In each case, the material was cDNA or gDNA derived from T cells, B-cell-depleted T cells, or PBMCs.

The V segment lost 7 bases and the J segment 4 bases; nucleotides outside the gene matches: 4. Germline assignment: CDR1 PRHDT and CDR2 FYEKMQ (reference sequence). This CDR3 is built from 14 residues. Generated by immunoSEQ multiplex PCR, the TCRdb table keeps only in-frame clones and is missing some. The sample yields 110,000 or so clones, more than 80% seen once. This clonotype was sampled from a woman between 40 and 50 years old with acute or convalescent COVID-19. Sequencing input: peripheral blood. The rearrangement links TRBV13 to TRBJ1-6; 7 nucleotides agree with TRBD1. The chain's CDR3 is CASTPGQYNSPLHF. CDR3 coding DNA: TGTGCCAGCACCCCGGGACAGTATAATTCACCCCTCCACTTT. Variable domain in full (rest from reference TRBV13 and TRBJ1-6): AAGVIQSPRHLIKEKRETATLKCYPIPRHDTVYWYQQGPGQDPQFLISFYEKMQSDKGSIPDRFSAQQFSDYHSELNMSSLELGDSALYFCASTPGQYNSPLHFGNGTRLTVT.